Here is one T cell receptor (beta chain) with its context. The repertoire was sequenced with immunoSEQ multiplex PCR; TCRdb's copy has only in-frame clones and lacks some. The data contain over 75,000 clones, about 89% of them singletons. Described time point: pretreatment peripheral blood. This record belongs to a study of PD-L1 blockade in urothelial cancer. Study background: Administration of atezolizumab to patients began at some point between 2013 and 2015, at 1,200 mg intravenously every 3 weeks. T cell content in blood samples showed a median of 141,255.

The V gene lost 5 bases and the J gene lost 10 bases, with 21 bases spanning the gap. This CDR3 contains 15 residues. The germline gives CDR1 LNHNV, CDR2 YYDKDF (reference sequence). This specimen consisted of PBMCs, obtained around atezolizumab (anti-PD-L1) treatment. The sequence was obtained from a woman of 80 years or more with urothelial cancer. This rearrangement joins TRBV15 to TRBJ2-1, with D possibly being TRBD2 (7 bases). Here the CDR3 DNA reads TGTGCCACCAGCCTCGAGCGGGGTACAGGGCGGGAGCAGTTCTTC. It specifies CATSLERGTGREQFF.